This entry lists 19 T cell receptor beta chains sequenced from one sample in a study of cytomegalovirus exposure and HLA in healthy donors (dated by TCRdb to the late 2010s). To prepare the library, the immunoSEQ multiplex PCR assay was applied. For the multiplex PCR, a mixture combining 60 forward primers for TCR Vbeta segments and 13 reverse primers for TCR Jbeta segments was used. What TCRdb holds here is the immuneACCESS table cut down to in-frame rearrangements. Part of the clones is not present; checked against another copy, under half of the missing clones reflect an unresolved V gene, and the others are unexplained. Within this sample are under 150,000 clones, with over 55% of them counted one time only. Approximately 2.1% of the sample is taken by the ten largest. Material: PBMCs. Receptors originate from a man in his forties in good health and CMV-seronegative.

The chain couples TRBV5-1 to TRBJ2-7, with TRBD1 identical over 9 bases. V lost 3 bases to trimming and J lost 4 bases; unmatched junction nucleotides: 8. This CDR3 is built from 15 residues. The germline V gene has CDR1 SGHRS and CDR2 YFSETQ. CDR3 bases: TGCGCCAGCAGCTGGACGACAGGGGGTCAATACGAGCAGTACTTC. Protein sequence: CASSWTTGGQYEQYF.

The rearrangement links TRBV6-1 to TRBJ2-3; 9 bases map to TRBD2. This CDR3 has 16 amino acids. Germline lookup yields CDR1 MNHNS and CDR2 SASEGT. With 1 base clipped from V and 6 bases from J, the junction kept 8 bases outside the gene matches. The CDR3 protein is CASSEVGGGAVDTQYF. Written as DNA, the CDR3 is TGTGCCAGCAGTGAAGTAGGCGGGGGGGCGGTGGATACGCAGTATTTT.

The V and J genes are TRBV5-1 and TRBJ2-7; 10 positions match TRBD1. CDR1 is SGHRS, CDR2 YFSETQ, per germline. The length of the CDR3 is 15 residues. V was clipped by 4 bases and J by 0 bases; unmatched bases: 4. The CDR3 nucleotides read TGCGCCAGCAGCCCGGGACAGGGGATCTCCTACGAGCAGTACTTC. It specifies CASSPGQGISYEQYF.

The V call is TRBV29-1, the J call TRBJ2-1; 7 bases align to TRBD1. The CDR3 spans 15 residues. J gave up 2 bases and V 0 bases, and 4 bases lay outside the gene matches. Germline assignment: CDR1 SQVTM and CDR2 ANQGSEA. The CDR3 spells CSVEDWDRPYNEQFF. CDR3 bases: TGCAGCGTTGAAGATTGGGACAGACCCTACAATGAGCAGTTCTTC.

The chain combines TRBV5-1 with TRBJ1-2; 9 bases fit TRBD1. The germline gives CDR1 SGHRS, CDR2 YFSETQ. This CDR3 comprises 16 residues. The trim removed 0 bases at V and 8 bases at J, leaving 11 bases unmatched. The CDR3 is CASSLVDGTGSGGYTF. CDR3 nucleotide sequence: TGCGCCAGCAGCTTGGTAGACGGGACAGGGTCTGGAGGCTACACCTTC.

This chain links TRBV10-3 with TRBJ2-7; tentatively, D is TRBD1 (6 bases). Germline CDR1 reads ENHRY; CDR2 reads SYGVKD. Trimming stripped 5 bases from V and 0 bases from J, with 17 bases between. The CDR3 contains 16 residues. This chain's CDR3 is CAISNNRDTVSYEQYF. The CDR3 DNA reads as TGTGCCATCAGTAACAACCGGGACACCGTCTCCTACGAGCAGTACTTC.

The rearrangement joins TRBV27 to TRBJ2-5, with D uncertain. Germline CDR1 is MNHEY and CDR2 is SMNVEV (reference sequence). V was trimmed by 0 bases and J by 4 bases, leaving 12 bases between them. The CDR3 consists of 15 residues. The CDR3 here is CASSLSLEYLETQYF. The CDR3, as DNA: TGTGCCAGCAGTTTATCTCTGGAGTATCTAGAGACCCAGTACTTC.

J is TRBJ2-7 and V is TRBV9; 10 bases agree with TRBD1. Germline assignment: CDR1 SGDLS and CDR2 YYNGEE. The CDR3 contains 17 residues. Unmatched junction bases numbered 11, after V lost 4 bases and J lost 1 base. The chain's CDR3 is CASSLDSRQGASYEQYF. DNA for the CDR3: TGTGCCAGCAGCCTTGACTCTAGACAGGGGGCTTCCTACGAGCAGTACTTC.

The sample holds a few counts of this clone. The chain links TRBV25-1 to TRBJ2-3; 11 bases match TRBD2. The CDR3 sequence is 18 residues long. After removal of 6 bases from V and 1 base from J, the junction contained 12 bases not matched to a gene. The germline gives CDR1 MGHDK, CDR2 SYGVNS. CDR3: CASRTSGVQRPGTDTQYF. Here the CDR3 DNA reads TGTGCCAGCAGGACTAGCGGGGTACAACGACCTGGCACAGATACGCAGTATTTT.

This clone was picked up one time. The chain combines TRBV30 with TRBJ2-7, with 7 bases fitting TRBD1. CDR1 GTSNPN and CDR2 SVGIG come from the germline V gene (reference sequence). Trimming removed 0 bases from V and 0 bases from J; junction bases left unmatched: 8. The CDR3 length is 16 residues. Written as DNA, the CDR3 is TGTGCCTGGAGTGTAGGTGAGGGGGCTTACTCCTACGAGCAGTACTTC. Translated, it gives CAWSVGEGAYSYEQYF.

The rearrangement uses TRBV5-1 and TRBJ2-1, with TRBD2 matching 8 bases. Germline CDR1 and CDR2: SGHRS and YFSETQ. Germline trimming cut 3 bases from V and 4 bases from J; bases unmatched to any gene: 9. This CDR3 region has 16 residues. CDR3 in DNA: TGCGCCAGCAGCTCGGGACTAGGGGACACGTACAATGAGCAGTTCTTC. The encoded protein is CASSSGLGDTYNEQFF.

CDR3 sequence: CAWDRINEKLFF. CDR3 coding DNA: TGTGCCTGGGACAGGATTAATGAAAAACTGTTTTTT. The rearrangement links TRBV30 to TRBJ1-4; D perhaps matches TRBD1 (6 bases). Germline CDR1 and CDR2: GTSNPN and SVGIG (reference sequence). CDR3 length: 12 residues. The V end lost 5 bases, the J end lost 4 bases, and 8 bases lay between the germline ends.

The chain combines TRBV9 with TRBJ2-5; 7 bases align to TRBD2. Looked up from germline, CDR1 is SGDLS and CDR2 is YYNGEE. Trimming at V came to 0 bases and at J to 4 bases, leaving 0 bases not matched to a gene. This CDR3 comprises 13 residues. The CDR3 is CASSVAGGETQYF. The CDR3 DNA reads TGTGCCAGCAGCGTAGCGGGGGGAGAGACCCAGTACTTC.

The V gene is TRBV7-6, the J gene TRBJ2-7; the match to TRBD2 covers 11 bases. The germline CDR1 and CDR2 sequences are SGHVS and FNYEAQ. This CDR3 comprises 17 residues. With 0 bases clipped from V and 3 bases from J, the junction kept 7 bases outside the gene matches. CDR3 in amino acids: CASSLAGGLAAFYEQYF. CDR3 in DNA: TGTGCCAGCAGCTTAGCGGGGGGACTAGCGGCCTTCTACGAGCAGTACTTC.

The chain has TRBV7-3 and TRBJ2-7; 7 nucleotides align to TRBD2. Trimming cost V 2 bases and J 3 bases; bases outside gene matches: 1. The CDR3 runs to 13 residues. Germline values: CDR1 SGHTA, CDR2 FQGTGA. DNA of the CDR3: TGTGCCAGCAGCTTAGGGGGGGTCTACGAGCAGTACTTC. As protein: CASSLGGVYEQYF.

The V gene is TRBV5-1, the J gene TRBJ1-1; D is perhaps TRBD1 (5 bases). Germline lookup yields CDR1 SGHRS and CDR2 YFSETQ. This CDR3 comprises 16 residues. The V end was cut by 3 bases, the J end by 3 bases, with 18 bases between. In nucleotides, the CDR3 is TGCGCCAGCAGCTCGATAAATTCAGGGATATACACTGAAGCTTTCTTT. Its translation is CASSSINSGIYTEAFF.

V gene TRBV6-6 combines with J gene TRBJ2-5, with D tentatively TRBD2 (7 bases). The end of the DNA is better explained by TRBJ2-7, so the J call may be wrong. The CDR3 is 14 amino acids. Per the germline V gene, CDR1 is MNHNY and CDR2 is SVGAGI (reference sequence). The CDR3 region is CASSWEGGEYEQYF. CDR3 sequence (DNA): TGTGCCAGCAGTTGGGAGGGGGGGGAATACGAGCAGTACTTC.

This chain connects TRBV5-4 to TRBJ2-7, with 9 bases fitting TRBD1. CDR3 length equals 15 residues. With V trimmed by 2 bases and J by 3 bases, 6 bases remained unmatched. Germline lookup yields CDR1 SGHNT and CDR2 YYREEE (reference sequence). CDR3 amino acids: CASSLTPGQGYEQYF. CDR3 DNA sequence: TGTGCCAGCAGCTTAACACCGGGACAGGGCTACGAGCAGTACTTC.

The chain carries TRBV13 and TRBJ2-3, with D perhaps TRBD2 (6 bases). Germline V gene sequence: CDR1 PRHDT, CDR2 FYEKMQ (reference sequence). Trimming left V 10 bases short and J 6 bases short, with 17 bases between. This CDR3 region has 13 residues. The CDR3 is CATHRAGGDTQYF. For the CDR3, the DNA is TGTGCCACCCACCGGGCAGGAGGGGATACGCAGTATTTT.